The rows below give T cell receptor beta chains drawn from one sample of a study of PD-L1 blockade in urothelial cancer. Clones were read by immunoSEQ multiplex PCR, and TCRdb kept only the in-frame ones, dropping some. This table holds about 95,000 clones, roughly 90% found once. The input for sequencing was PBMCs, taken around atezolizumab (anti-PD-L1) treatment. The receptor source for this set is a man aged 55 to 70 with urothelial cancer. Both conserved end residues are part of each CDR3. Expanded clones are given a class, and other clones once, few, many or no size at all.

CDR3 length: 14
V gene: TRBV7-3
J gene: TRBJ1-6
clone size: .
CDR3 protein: CASSLSTNNSPLHF

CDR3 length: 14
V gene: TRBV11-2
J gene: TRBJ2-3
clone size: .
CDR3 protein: CASSSTGVTDTQYF

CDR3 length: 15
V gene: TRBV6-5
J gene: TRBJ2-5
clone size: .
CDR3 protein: CASGKTGAGEETQYF

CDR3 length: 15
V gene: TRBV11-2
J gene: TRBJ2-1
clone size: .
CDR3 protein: CASSPTSGGYNEQFF

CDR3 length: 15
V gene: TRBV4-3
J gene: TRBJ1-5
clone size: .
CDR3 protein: CASSQYEGANQPQHF

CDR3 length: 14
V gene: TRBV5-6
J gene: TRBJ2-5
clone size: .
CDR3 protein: CASSLRGQKETQYF

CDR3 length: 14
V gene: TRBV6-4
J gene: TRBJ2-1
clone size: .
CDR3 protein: CASETVAGENEQFF

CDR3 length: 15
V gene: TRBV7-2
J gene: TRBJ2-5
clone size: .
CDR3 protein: CASRETTGGWKTQYF

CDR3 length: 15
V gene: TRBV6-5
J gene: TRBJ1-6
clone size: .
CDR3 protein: CASSYSYRGSSPLHF

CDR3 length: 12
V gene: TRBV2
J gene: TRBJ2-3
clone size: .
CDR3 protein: CASRQLVDTQYF

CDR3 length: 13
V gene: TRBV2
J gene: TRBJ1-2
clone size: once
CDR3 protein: CASSPRGDYGYTF

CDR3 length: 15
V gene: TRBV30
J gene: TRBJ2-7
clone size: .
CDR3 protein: CAWGLAPGQGSEQYF

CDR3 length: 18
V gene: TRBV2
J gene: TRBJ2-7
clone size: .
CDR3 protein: CASNVPRTGTSDNYEQYF

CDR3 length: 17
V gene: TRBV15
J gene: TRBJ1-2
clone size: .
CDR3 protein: CATSRDLGDRGGYGYTF

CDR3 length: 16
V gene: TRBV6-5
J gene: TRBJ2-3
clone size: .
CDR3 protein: CASSYSSSGSTDTQYF

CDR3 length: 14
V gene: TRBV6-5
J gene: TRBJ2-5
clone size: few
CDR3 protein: CASSWGGTQETQYF

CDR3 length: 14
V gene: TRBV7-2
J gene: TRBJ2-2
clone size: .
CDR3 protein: CASSPRRTTGELFF

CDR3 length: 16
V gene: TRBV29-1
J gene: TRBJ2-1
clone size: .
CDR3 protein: CSVEDLPSPNSNEQFF

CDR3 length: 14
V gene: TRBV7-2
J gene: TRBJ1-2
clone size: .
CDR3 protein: CASSFWGQPYGYTF

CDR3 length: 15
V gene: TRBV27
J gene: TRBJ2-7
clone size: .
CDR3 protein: CASSLSGGASYEQYF

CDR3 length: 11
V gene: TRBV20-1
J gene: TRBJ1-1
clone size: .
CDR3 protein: CSHNRDSEAFF

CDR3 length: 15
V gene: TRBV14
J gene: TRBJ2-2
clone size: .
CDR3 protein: CASRHGGVLAGELFF

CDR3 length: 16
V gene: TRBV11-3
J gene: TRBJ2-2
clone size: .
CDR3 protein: CASSFGREGYTGELFF

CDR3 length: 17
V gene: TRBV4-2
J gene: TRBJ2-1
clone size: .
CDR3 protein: CASSQEGLAGEDNEQFF

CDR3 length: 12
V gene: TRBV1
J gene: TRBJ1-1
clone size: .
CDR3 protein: CTSSQSDSRETF

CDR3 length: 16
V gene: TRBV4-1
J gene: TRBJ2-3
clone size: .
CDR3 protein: CASSQETSGGTDTQYF

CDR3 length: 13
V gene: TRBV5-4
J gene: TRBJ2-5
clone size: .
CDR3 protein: CASSKDRDETQYF

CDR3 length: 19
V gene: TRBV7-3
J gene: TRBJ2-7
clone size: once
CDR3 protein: CASRLGLASGGTRTYEQYF

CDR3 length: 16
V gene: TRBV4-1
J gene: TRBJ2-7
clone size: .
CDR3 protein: CASSQASIAGAYEQYF

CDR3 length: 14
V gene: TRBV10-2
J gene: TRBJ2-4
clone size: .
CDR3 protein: CASTPLTGGDIQYF

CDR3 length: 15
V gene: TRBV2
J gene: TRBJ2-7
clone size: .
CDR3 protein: CASSEARSGGGEQYF

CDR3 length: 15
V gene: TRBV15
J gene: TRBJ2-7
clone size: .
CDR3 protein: CATSRVREEPYEQYF

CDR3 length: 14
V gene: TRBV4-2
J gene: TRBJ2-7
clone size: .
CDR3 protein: CASSHDSGELKQYF

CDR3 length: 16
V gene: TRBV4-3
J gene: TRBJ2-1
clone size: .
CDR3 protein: CASSQAAGTGGGEQFF

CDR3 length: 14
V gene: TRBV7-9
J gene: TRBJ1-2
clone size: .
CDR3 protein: CASSLSSGRYGYTF

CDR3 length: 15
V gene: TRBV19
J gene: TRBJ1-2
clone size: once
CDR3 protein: CASSSRDRGFGGYTF

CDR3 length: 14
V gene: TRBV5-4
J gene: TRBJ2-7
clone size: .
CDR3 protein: CASSLEATDYEQYF

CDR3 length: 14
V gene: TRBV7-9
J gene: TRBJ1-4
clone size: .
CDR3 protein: CASSSRQTNEKLFF

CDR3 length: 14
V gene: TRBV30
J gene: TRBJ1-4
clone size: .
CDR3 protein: CAWTHGRDNEKLFF

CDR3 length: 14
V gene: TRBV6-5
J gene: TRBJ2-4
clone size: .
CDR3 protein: CASSRGLAENIQYF

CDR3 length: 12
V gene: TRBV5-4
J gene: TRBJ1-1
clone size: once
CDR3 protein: CASSWQASEAFF

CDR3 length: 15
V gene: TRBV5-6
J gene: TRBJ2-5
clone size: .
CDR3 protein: CASSQGTGRFETQYF

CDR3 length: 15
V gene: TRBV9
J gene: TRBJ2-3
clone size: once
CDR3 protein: CASSVVASPTDTQYF

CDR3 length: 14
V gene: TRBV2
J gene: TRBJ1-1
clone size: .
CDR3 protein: CASDRGPVNTEAFF

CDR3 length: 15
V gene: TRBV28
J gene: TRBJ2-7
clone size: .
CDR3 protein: CASSLMGQGSYEQYF

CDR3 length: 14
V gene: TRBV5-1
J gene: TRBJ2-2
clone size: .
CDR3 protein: CASSPDRDTGELFF

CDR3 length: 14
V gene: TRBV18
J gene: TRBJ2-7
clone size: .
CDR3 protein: CASPPNRQGNEQYF

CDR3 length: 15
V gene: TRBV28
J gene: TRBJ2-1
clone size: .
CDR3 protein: CASSFSSGGSNEQFF

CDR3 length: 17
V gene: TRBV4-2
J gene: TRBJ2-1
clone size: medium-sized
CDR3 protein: CASSQGALGADYNEQFF

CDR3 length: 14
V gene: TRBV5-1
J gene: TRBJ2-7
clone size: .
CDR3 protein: CASRGQGEVLEQYF

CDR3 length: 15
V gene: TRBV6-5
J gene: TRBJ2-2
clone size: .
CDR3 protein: CASSYGTGDTGELFF

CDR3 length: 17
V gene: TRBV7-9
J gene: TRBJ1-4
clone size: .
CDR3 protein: CASSSRISRQGGEKLFF

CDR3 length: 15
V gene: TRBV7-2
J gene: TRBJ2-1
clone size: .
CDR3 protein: CASSLDPSGNRVQFF

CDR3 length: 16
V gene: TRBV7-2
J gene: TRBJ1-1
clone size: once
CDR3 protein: CASSLASRVRATEAFF

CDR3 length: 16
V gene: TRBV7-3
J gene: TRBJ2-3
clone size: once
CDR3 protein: CASSLGLRGDTDTQYF

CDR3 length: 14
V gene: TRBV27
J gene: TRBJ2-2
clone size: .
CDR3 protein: CASSGYGYTGELFF

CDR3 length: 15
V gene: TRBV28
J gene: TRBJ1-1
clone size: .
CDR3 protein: CASRGPTGKNTEAFF

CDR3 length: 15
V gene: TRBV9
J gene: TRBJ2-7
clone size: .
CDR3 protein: CASSVGREGTYEQYF

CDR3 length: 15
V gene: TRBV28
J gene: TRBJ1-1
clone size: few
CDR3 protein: CASSPPPGQHTEAFF

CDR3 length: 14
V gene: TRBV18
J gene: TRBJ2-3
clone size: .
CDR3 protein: CASAGLAGTDTQYF